A selection of T cell receptor beta chains follows, all from one sample in a study of shared clonotypes between healthy human individuals. Data came from immunoSEQ multiplex PCR; TCRdb stores just in-frame clones and leaves some out. The table includes roughly 2 million clones, just under 95% detected once. The specimen sequenced was naive CD8+ T cells sorted from blood. These receptors were taken from a man younger than 30 in good health. CDR3s include the opening cysteine and the closing phenylalanine or tryptophan. A D gene is named only where the DNA matches it firmly. Size is omitted from some rows. Given values are once, few, many or a class for expanded clones.

d_gene,j_gene,v_gene,abundance,CDR3nt,CDR3aa
TRBD2,TRBJ2-1,TRBV5-1,-,TGCGCCAGCAGCTTCACTAGCGGAGTCTACAATGAGCAGTTCTTC,CASSFTSGVYNEQFF
-,TRBJ1-1,TRBV11-3,-,TGTGCCAGCAGCTTGGCTGTAGGCACTGAAGCTTTCTTT,CASSLAVGTEAFF
-,TRBJ1-5,TRBV2,-,TGTGCCAGCAGTGACGGGGGGAGGGCTGATCAGCCCCAGCATTTT,CASSDGGRADQPQHF
TRBD2,TRBJ2-7,TRBV9,-,TGTGCCAGCAGCGGGGGACTAGCGGGGAACGAGCAGTACTTC,CASSGGLAGNEQYF
-,TRBJ2-1,TRBV27,-,TGTGCCAGCAGTTTACTCGGCGTGTTCTACAATGAGCAGTTCTTC,CASSLLGVFYNEQFF
-,TRBJ1-5,TRBV28,once,TGTGCCAGCAGTTTTCGAGGCCAGTATAGCAATCAGCCCCAGCATTTT,CASSFRGQYSNQPQHF
TRBD2,TRBJ2-5,TRBV11-2,-,TGTGCCAGCAGCATGGGACTAGCGGGGAGCGAAGAAGAGACCCAGTACTTC,CASSMGLAGSEEETQYF
-,TRBJ2-7,TRBV4-1,-,TGCGCCAGCAGCCAAGATGCAGGAGCGCAGTACTTC,CASSQDAGAQYF
-,TRBJ1-4,TRBV12-5,once,TGTGCTAGTGGTTTCAGGGGCCAGGGAGAGGGTGCAACTAATGAAAAACTGTTTTTT,CASGFRGQGEGATNEKLFF
-,TRBJ2-3,TRBV2,-,TGTGCCAGCAGTGATTGGACCCAGGGAGTCACAGATACGCAGTATTTT,CASSDWTQGVTDTQYF
-,TRBJ2-7,TRBV28,-,TGTGCCAGCAGTCCAAACCCCGACTACGAGCAGTACTTC,CASSPNPDYEQYF
-,TRBJ2-6,TRBV7-9,-,TGTGCCAGCAGCTTAAACGGGCAACCTACTGGGGCCAACGTCCTGACTTTC,CASSLNGQPTGANVLTF
-,TRBJ1-1,TRBV9,few,TGTGCCAGCAGCGTAGGCTTGGCGAACACTGAAGCTTTCTTT,CASSVGLANTEAFF
-,TRBJ1-5,TRBV2,-,TGTGCCAGCAGTGAAGGCCAGGGCGGGGGCAATCAGCCCCAGCATTTT,CASSEGQGGGNQPQHF
-,TRBJ2-3,TRBV7-9,-,TGTGCCAGCAGCTTAGCCCCCACAGGTACAGATACGCAGTATTTT,CASSLAPTGTDTQYF
-,TRBJ1-1,TRBV30,-,TGTGCCTGGGGGTTTGGGGGACCCGAAGCTTTCTTT,CAWGFGGPEAFF
-,TRBJ2-5,TRBV10-2,-,TGCGCCAGTTTCGCCACTACGGAGGAGACCCAGTACTTC,CASFATTEETQYF
-,TRBJ2-1,TRBV4-1,-,TGCGCCAGCAGCCAAGTTCTCCGGAGGGACAATGAGCAGTTCTTC,CASSQVLRRDNEQFF
TRBD1,TRBJ2-7,TRBV7-9,once,TGTGCCAGCAGCCCCTGGGGACAGGGAATTTCCTACGAGCAGTACTTC,CASSPWGQGISYEQYF
TRBD1,TRBJ2-5,TRBV18,-,TGTGCCAGCTCACCCACGACAGGGCGAGGGACCCAGTACTTC,CASSPTTGRGTQYF
-,TRBJ2-7,TRBV5-1,once,TGCGCCAGCAGCTTACAGGGCCCGGGGGAGCAGTACTTC,CASSLQGPGEQYF
-,TRBJ2-2,TRBV2,-,TGTGCCAGCAGTGGGGCTTTAGGGGGGAACACCGGGGAGCTGTTTTTT,CASSGALGGNTGELFF
-,TRBJ1-1,TRBV5-1,-,TGCGCCAGCACAGAATTACAGGGCTGGAACACTGAAGCTTTCTTT,CASTELQGWNTEAFF
-,TRBJ1-3,TRBV28,-,TGTGCCGGATCGACAGTCTCTGGAAACACCATATATTTT,CAGSTVSGNTIYF
-,TRBJ2-7,TRBV27,-,TGTGCCAGCAGTTTTGGCTACGAGCAGTACTTC,CASSFGYEQYF
-,TRBJ2-2,TRBV7-9,-,TGTGCCAGCTGGACTGTTCCTTTGGGGCTGTTTTTT,CASWTVPLGLFF
-,TRBJ1-1,TRBV5-1,-,TGCGCCAGCACCCTAAGATACGGGACTGAAGCTTTCTTT,CASTLRYGTEAFF
-,TRBJ2-7,TRBV19,-,TGTGCCAGTAGTATTAATGAGAGGACAATTCTCTACGAGCAGTACTTC,CASSINERTILYEQYF
-,TRBJ2-3,TRBV6-5,few,TGTGCCAGCACCCGGGGGAGCACAGATACGCAGTATTTT,CASTRGSTDTQYF
-,TRBJ1-1,TRBV18,-,TGTGCCAGCTCACCACCAGCAGGGCAGGACACTGAAGCTTTCTTT,CASSPPAGQDTEAFF
TRBD1,TRBJ1-1,TRBV30,-,TGTGCCGCGCCGCGCCAGGGGGCATTGATGAACACTGAAGCTTTCTTT,CAAPRQGALMNTEAFF
TRBD1,TRBJ1-1,TRBV28,once,TGTGCCAGCAGCTATACAGGGGTCCGGCAAAACACTGAAGCTTTCTTT,CASSYTGVRQNTEAFF
TRBD1,TRBJ1-2,TRBV30,-,TGTGCCTGGAGTGTACTTCCCCAGGGGGCTGGTGGCTACACCTTC,CAWSVLPQGAGGYTF
-,TRBJ2-6,TRBV6-1,-,TGTGCCAGCAGTGATCTGGGGGCTGGGGCCAACGTCCTGACTTTC,CASSDLGAGANVLTF
-,TRBJ2-3,TRBV5-8,-,TGTGCCAGCAGCTTGGGACAGTTTACACTAGATACGCAGTATTTT,CASSLGQFTLDTQYF
-,TRBJ2-7,TRBV30,-,TGTGCCTGGACGGGACTGATCTCCTACGAGCAGTACTTC,CAWTGLISYEQYF
TRBD2,TRBJ2-1,TRBV4-3,-,TGCGCCAGCAGCCAAGGGGCCGCCCGCGGGAGGTGGTCCTACAATGAGCAGTTCTTC,CASSQGAARGRWSYNEQFF
TRBD2,TRBJ2-3,TRBV7-9,-,TGTGCCAGCAGCAAGACTAGCGGGGATATCACAGATACGCAGTATTTT,CASSKTSGDITDTQYF
TRBD1,TRBJ1-6,TRBV13,-,TGTGCCAGCAGCTTAGGGCGGGACAGGGGCTCCTATAATTCACCCCTCCACTTT,CASSLGRDRGSYNSPLHF
TRBD2,TRBJ2-1,TRBV27,once,TGTGCCAGCAGTTTACCCAGCGGGGGATATAGTGAGCAGTTCTTC,CASSLPSGGYSEQFF
TRBD1,TRBJ2-7,TRBV7-9,-,TGTGCCAGCAGCTCTTCGGGACAGGGAATCTACGAGCAGTACTTC,CASSSSGQGIYEQYF
-,TRBJ2-7,TRBV11-2,-,TGTGCCAGCAGCTCCACTTCAGGTGGACAACCGGACTACGAGCAGTACTTC,CASSSTSGGQPDYEQYF
-,TRBJ2-1,TRBV19,-,TGTGCCAGTAGTTTCTCCATCAATGAGCAGTTCTTC,CASSFSINEQFF